Included here is one T cell receptor beta chain sequence, with context. Its target is unknown. This sample was included in a study of T cell responses to AZD1222 COVID-19 vaccine. Findings of the study overall: The reported proportion of spike-specific TCRs targeting unmutated variant regions was nearly half. Researchers took repertoire samples only after the peak T cell response had come. Females made up more of the donors, who were largely white British, and clonal diversity may have come out too low.

The CDR3 totals 14 residues. The V end was cut by 3 bases, the J end by 4 bases, with 15 bases between. Germline CDR1 is DFQATT and CDR2 is SNEGSKA (reference sequence). Libraries were prepared by immunoSEQ multiplex PCR; TCRdb keeps only in-frame clonotypes and omits some of them. Among roughly 90,000 clones listed, just over 90% were seen once. This receptor was obtained from an adult in good health. The input for sequencing was peripheral blood, taken on day 0 of MenACWY control vaccination. This rearrangement joins TRBV20-1 to TRBJ1-2; tentatively, D is TRBD1 (5 bases). For the CDR3, the DNA is TGCAGTGCTAGTTTTTTTAGGGGTGGCTATGGCTACACCTTC. Encoded protein: CSASFFRGGYGYTF.